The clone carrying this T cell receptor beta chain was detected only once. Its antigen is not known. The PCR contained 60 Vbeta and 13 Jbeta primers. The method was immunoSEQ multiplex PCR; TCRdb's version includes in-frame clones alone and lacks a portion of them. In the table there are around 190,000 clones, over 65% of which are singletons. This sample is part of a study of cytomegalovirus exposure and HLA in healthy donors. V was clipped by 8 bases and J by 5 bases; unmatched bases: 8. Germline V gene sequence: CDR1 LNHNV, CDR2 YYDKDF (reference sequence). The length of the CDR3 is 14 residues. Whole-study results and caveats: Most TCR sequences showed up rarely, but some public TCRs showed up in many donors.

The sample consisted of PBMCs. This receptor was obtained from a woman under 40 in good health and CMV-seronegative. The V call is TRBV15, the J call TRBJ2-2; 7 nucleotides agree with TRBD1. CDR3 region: CATLGRRGTGELFF. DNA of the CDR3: TGTGCCACCCTAGGGCGCAGGGGGACCGGGGAGCTGTTTTTT.